These T cell receptor beta chains were read from a single sample in a study of neurological immune-mediated disorders. A single record per CDR3 protein comes from TCRdb applying MiXCR to the 5' RACE reads. The sample contains roughly 66,000 distinct CDR3 sequences, roughly 4.8% of which appear only once. The sample taken for sequencing was PBMCs. These receptors were collected from a woman aged 70-85 years with multiple sclerosis. CDR3s include the opening cysteine and the closing phenylalanine or tryptophan. A D gene is named only where the DNA matches it firmly. For some rows the clone size is stated as once, few or many, or as a class when expanded; others skip it.

>.|TRBV18|.|TRBJ2-1
TGTGCCAGCTCACCAATAGTAATCTCCTACAATGAGCAGTTCTTC
CASSPIVISYNEQFF
>many|TRBV4-2|.|TRBJ1-5
TGTGCCAGCAGCCTTCCGGGCCTCAGCCAGCCCCAGCATTTT
CASSLPGLSQPQHF
>many|TRBV6-6|TRBD2|TRBJ2-3
TGTGCCAGCAGTCCGACTAGCGGGAGGCCGAGCACAGATACGCAGTATTTT
CASSPTSGRPSTDTQYF
>.|TRBV6-5|.|TRBJ2-7
TGTGCCAGCAGTTACTCTTGGACCTCCGACTCCTACGAGCAGTACTTC
CASSYSWTSDSYEQYF
>many|TRBV5-1|.|TRBJ2-1
TGCGCCAGCAGGAAGGGCGCTGAGCAGTTCTTC
CASRKGAEQFF
>many|TRBV20-1|.|TRBJ2-4
TGCAGTGCTAGAGGGGGAACCCCAGCCAAAAACATTCAGTACTTC
CSARGGTPAKNIQYF
>many|TRBV20-1|TRBD2|TRBJ2-1
TGCAGTGCTTTAGCGGGGGTTACTAGGGATGAGCAGTTCTTC
CSALAGVTRDEQFF
>many|TRBV11-2|.|TRBJ2-2
TGTGCCAGCAGCCCCCGGGTCGCGACCGGGGAGCTGTTTTTT
CASSPRVATGELFF
>many|TRBV2|.|TRBJ2-3
TGTGCCAGCAGTGCGTACAGCACAGATACGCAGTATTTT
CASSAYSTDTQYF
>many|TRBV6-6|.|TRBJ1-5
TGTGCCAGCAGTTACAGGACGGACGATCAGCCCCAGCATTTT
CASSYRTDDQPQHF
>.|TRBV20-1|TRBD2|TRBJ2-7
TGCAGTGCTCCCTGGGCGGGAGCGGGCGAGCAGTACTTC
CSAPWAGAGEQYF
>many|TRBV18|TRBD2|TRBJ2-1
TGTGCCAGCTCAGGAGCGGGAGCGCAAAATGAGCAGTTCTTC
CASSGAGAQNEQFF
>many|TRBV7-3|.|TRBJ2-1
TGTGCCAGCAGCTCTCCTCGGCGGGAGCAGTTCTTC
CASSSPRREQFF
>many|TRBV29-1|.|TRBJ2-5
TGCAGCGTCCGCGGGGGCCCTACACTCCAAGAGACCCAGTACTTC
CSVRGGPTLQETQYF
>many|TRBV30|.|TRBJ1-2
TGTGCCTGGACCATGACTGTAACTACAATCTACGGCTACACCTTC
CAWTMTVTTIYGYTF
>many|TRBV5-1|.|TRBJ1-1
TGCGCCAGCAGCTTGGATGGTTTCTCTGGGGTGGGGGTCACTGAAGCTTTCTTT
CASSLDGFSGVGVTEAFF
>many|TRBV7-9|.|TRBJ1-1
TGTGCCAGCAGCTTAGGGGGCGCTGAAGCTTTCTTT
CASSLGGAEAFF